This T cell receptor beta chain was identified during a study of control samples from healthy donors and cancer patients. Libraries were prepared by immunoSEQ multiplex PCR; TCRdb keeps only in-frame clonotypes and omits some of them. The repertoire has some 130,000 clones, roughly 92% of them found once; the top ten carry about 5.5%. The ends were cut back, 11 bases at V and 1 base at J, with 12 bases in the middle. This CDR3 has 14 residues. Germline V gene data show CDR1 as LNHDA and CDR2 as SQIVND (reference sequence). Sequenced: blood. The clonotype originates from a man aged 18-30 years in good health. V is TRBV19 and J is TRBJ2-6; D possibly corresponds to TRBD2 (5 bases). As DNA, the CDR3 is TGTGCCGGATCTTCGGGGTCTGGGGCCAACGTCCTGACTTTC. Amino acids: CAGSSGSGANVLTF.